This entry describes one T cell receptor (beta chain). Its matching antigen is unknown. These data originate in a study of T cell responses to AZD1222 COVID-19 vaccine. General observations from the study: Regions left unmutated in variants are reportedly the target of nearly half of spike-specific TCRs. Along spike, vaccine-associated CD4 TCRs were found throughout, with dominance at 160-218 and 743-854. Donors, mostly white British, included more females; clonal diversity was possibly underestimated. Repertoires in all cases were sampled only once the peak T cell response had passed.

V lost 5 bases, J lost 6 bases, and 13 bases lay in between. This CDR3 has 12 residues. The germline V gene encodes CDR1 GTSNPN and CDR2 SVGIG (reference sequence). The protocol was immunoSEQ multiplex PCR, while the TCRdb copy is restricted to in-frame clones and leaves out a portion. The sample includes some 110,000 clones, roughly 93% seen only once; the top ten take about 2.7%. The chain links TRBV30 to TRBJ1-1, with D perhaps matching TRBD1 (6 bases). The source is an adult in good health. The source was peripheral blood, collected on day 0 of AZD1222 vaccination. The DNA of the CDR3 is TGTGCCTGGGGAACAGGGTACGCTGAAGCTTTCTTT. It translates to CAWGTGYAEAFF.